This TCR beta chain was recovered during a study of CD8+ T cells in alopecia areata. At the level of the study: Tofacitinib was taken orally by treated patients, and the dose was 5 to 10 mg twice daily. Notes on the study in general: Many expanded lesional clones persisted during tofacitinib (in both scalp and blood). The study also sequences resident alphabeta T cells of normal skin in scalp samples.

Treatment in this sample: oral pan-JAK inhibitor, 5-10 mg twice daily. As part of sample collection, lesional scalp punch biopsies and peripheral blood were taken from alopecia areata patients. The germline gives CDR1 GTSNPN, CDR2 SVGIG (reference sequence). The CDR3 runs 15 residues. J lost 0 bases, V lost 1 base, and 3 bases had no gene match. Comments on this clone: Its antigen is not known.

After isolation, RNA underwent reverse transcription to generate cDNA as the sequencing template. The assay was immunoSEQ multiplex PCR, and TCRdb's table has in-frame clones only and misses some. This table has 150,000 to 200,000 clones, 53% appearing once. The sequenced sample was CD8+ T cells sorted from blood, obtained at week 24, from a patient treated with tofacitinib. The chain carries TRBV30 and TRBJ2-7, with 10 bases fitting TRBD1. The sequence came from a human donor with alopecia areata. CDR3 sequence (DNA): TGTGCCTGGAGTGAGGACAGGGGGAGCTCCTACGAGCAGTACTTC. Translating it yields CAWSEDRGSSYEQYF.